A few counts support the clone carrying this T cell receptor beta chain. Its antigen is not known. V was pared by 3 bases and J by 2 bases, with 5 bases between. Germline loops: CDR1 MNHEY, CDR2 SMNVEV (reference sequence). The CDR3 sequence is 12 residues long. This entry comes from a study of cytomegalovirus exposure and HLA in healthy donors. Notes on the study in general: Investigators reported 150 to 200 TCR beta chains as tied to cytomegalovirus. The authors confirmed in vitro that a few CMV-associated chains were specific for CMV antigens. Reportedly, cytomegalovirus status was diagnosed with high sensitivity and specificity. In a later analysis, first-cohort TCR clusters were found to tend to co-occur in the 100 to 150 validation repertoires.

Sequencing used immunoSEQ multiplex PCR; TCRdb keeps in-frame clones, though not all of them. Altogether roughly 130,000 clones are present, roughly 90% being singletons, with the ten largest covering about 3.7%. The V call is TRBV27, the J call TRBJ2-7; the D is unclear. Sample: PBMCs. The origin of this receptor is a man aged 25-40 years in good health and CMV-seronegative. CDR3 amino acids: CASSLRTYEQYF. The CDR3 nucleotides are TGTGCCAGCAGTTTGCGAACCTACGAGCAGTACTTC.